This is a list of T cell receptor beta chains from one sample in a study of blood T cell repertoires in COVID-19. Some clones are missing from TCRdb's copy, which holds only in-frame ones; the method was immunoSEQ multiplex PCR. The data contain some 170,000 clones, about 83% of them singletons. Sequenced input: peripheral blood. The receptors come from a woman in her seventies with COVID-19, enrolled during active disease. Each CDR3 is given with its conserved first and last residue. The D gene is left open where the match is weak. Where a row states a size, it is once, few, many or the class of an expanded clone; other rows omit it.

>NA|TRBD1|TRBJ2-7|TRBV5-1
CASSLVMGQGNEQYF
TGCGCCAGCAGCTTGGTGATGGGACAGGGTAACGAGCAGTACTTC
>NA|TRBD1|TRBJ1-2|TRBV4-2
CASSRGQDYGYTF
TGTGCCAGCAGCCGAGGACAGGACTATGGCTACACCTTC
>NA|NA|TRBJ2-7|TRBV7-6
CASSVIAGQTYEQYF
TGTGCCAGCAGCGTAATTGCCGGACAGACCTACGAGCAGTACTTC
>NA|NA|TRBJ1-5|TRBV9
CASSVAGTDQPQHF
TGTGCCAGCAGCGTAGCGGGAACTGATCAGCCCCAGCATTTT
>NA|NA|TRBJ2-1|TRBV19
CASREGWDEQFF
TGTGCCAGTAGAGAGGGATGGGATGAGCAGTTCTTC
>NA|NA|TRBJ2-1|TRBV19
CASSRTGSYNEQFF
TGTGCCAGTAGTCGAACAGGTTCCTACAATGAGCAGTTCTTC
>once|NA|TRBJ2-1|TRBV4-1
CASSQERAGSSYNEQFF
TGCGCCAGCAGCCAAGAAAGGGCGGGGAGCTCCTACAATGAGCAGTTCTTC
>NA|NA|TRBJ2-1|TRBV2
CASSEARIWAFF
TGTGCCAGCAGTGAAGCTAGAATTTGGGCGTTCTTC
>NA|NA|TRBJ2-7|TRBV19
CASSARQEPYEQYF
TGTGCCAGTAGTGCCCGACAGGAGCCCTACGAGCAGTACTTC
>NA|NA|TRBJ2-1|TRBV29-1
CSVEISGRRLFF
TGCAGCGTTGAAATTAGTGGGCGACGGTTATTCTTC
>NA|NA|TRBJ2-1|TRBV21-1
CASSSPLAGVHNEQFF
TGTGCCAGCAGCAGTCCTCTAGCGGGAGTCCACAATGAGCAGTTCTTC
>once|NA|TRBJ2-2|TRBV11-2
CASSLVKGISTGELFF
TGTGCCAGCAGCTTAGTTAAGGGGATCAGCACCGGGGAGCTGTTTTTT
>NA|NA|TRBJ1-3|TRBV3-1/TRBV3-2
CASSPSDSDGNTIYF
TGTGCCAGCAGCCCTAGCGACAGCGATGGAAACACCATATATTTT
>NA|TRBD1|TRBJ1-4|TRBV14
CASSRDRGRMKKLFF
TGTGCCAGCAGCCGAGACAGGGGGCGTATGAAAAAACTGTTTTTT
>NA|TRBD1|TRBJ2-2|TRBV19
CASSPWTGGTGELFF
TGTGCCAGTAGTCCTTGGACAGGCGGGACCGGGGAGCTGTTTTTT
>NA|NA|TRBJ2-7|TRBV11-3
CASSLGEALTYEQYF
TGTGCCAGCAGCTTAGGAGAGGCCCTGACCTACGAGCAGTACTTC
>NA|NA|TRBJ1-2|TRBV5-5
CASSRLDTPNNGTF
TGTGCCAGCAGCCGATTGGACACCCCGAATAACGGAACCTTC